In its sample, the clone carrying this TCR beta chain was seen a few times. Antigen: not known. The sample belongs to a study of CD8+ T cells in alopecia areata. PBMCs served as the source from which CD4+ and CD8+ T cells were sorted. Extraction of RNA preceded its reverse transcription into cDNA, which served as the sequencing template. Measured with immunoSEQ multiplex PCR; TCRdb has only the in-frame clones, and not every one. Of some 110,000 clones in the sample, 55% to 65% were seen once. Study outcomes and limitations: Scalp samples also contribute reads from the resident alphabeta T cells found in normal skin. Unlike in mice, where it was clearer, TCR sharing across patients was less clear, possibly HLA-related. Lesional scalp displayed greater clonality than normal scalp, most notably in alopecia totalis/universalis.

This CDR3 has 16 amino acids. With V trimmed by 5 bases and J by 3 bases, 13 bases remained unmatched. Per germline, CDR1 SGHAT and CDR2 FQNNGV. Sequenced material: CD4+ T cells sorted from blood. V and J are TRBV11-2 and TRBJ2-7, with 7 bases that match TRBD1. The receptor was derived from a human donor in good health. The CDR3 is CASSPIDRVGNYEQYF. CDR3 in DNA: TGTGCCAGCAGCCCTATCGACAGGGTAGGGAACTACGAGCAGTACTTC.